Each of the 15 T cell receptor beta chains below was sequenced from the same sample in a study of cytomegalovirus exposure and HLA in healthy donors. Primers for the PCR totalled 60 Vbeta and 13 Jbeta. The table came from immunoSEQ multiplex PCR; TCRdb's copy has only in-frame clones and leaves some out. The table records more than 150,000 clones, about 88% of them present only once. Source material: PBMCs. The receptors were sampled from a girl less than two years old in good health and CMV-seronegative.

The chain employs TRBV4-3 and TRBJ2-1, with 10 bases identical to TRBD2. V shed 0 bases, J shed 6 bases, and the junction held 8 bases outside the gene matches. This CDR3 is built from 17 residues. Per germline, CDR1 LGHNA and CDR2 YSLEER. The CDR3 DNA reads TGCGCCAGCAGCCAAGAGGTGGGGACTAGCGAACCCAATGAGCAGTTCTTC. This encodes CASSQEVGTSEPNEQFF.

The chain has TRBV7-9 and TRBJ2-3; TRBD1 might be the D (6 bases). The V gene lost 3 bases and the J gene lost 1 base, with 11 bases spanning the gap. The germline CDR1 and CDR2 sequences are SEHNR and FQNEAQ (reference sequence). This CDR3 comprises 15 residues. The CDR3 protein is CASSLRGMGTDTQYF. CDR3 coding DNA: TGTGCCAGCAGCTTGAGGGGGATGGGCACAGATACGCAGTATTTT. The full variable domain, rest sourced from reference TRBV7-9 and TRBJ2-3, is DTGVSQNPRHKITKRGQNVTFRCDPISEHNRLYWYRQTLGQGPEFLTYFQNEAQLEKSRLLSDRFSAERPKGSFSTLEIQRTEQGDSAMYLCASSLRGMGTDTQYFGPGTRLTVL.

The chain recombines TRBV7-9 with TRBJ2-5, with TRBD2 matching 14 bases. Germline CDR1 and CDR2: SEHNR and FQNEAQ (reference sequence). V shed 5 bases, J shed 0 bases, and the junction held 8 bases outside the gene matches. The CDR3 consists of 18 residues. CDR3 in amino acids: CASSPRLAGGMYQETQYF. DNA of the CDR3: TGTGCCAGCAGCCCCAGACTAGCGGGAGGGATGTACCAAGAGACCCAGTACTTC.

The V gene is TRBV2, the J gene TRBJ1-2; no definite D call. CDR1 and CDR2 from the germline V gene are SNHLY and FYNNEI. V lost 4 bases and J 4 bases, leaving 7 bases between the germline ends. The CDR3 extends over 12 amino acids. CDR3 in DNA: TGTGCCAGCAGTGGAGGAGCCTATGGCTACACCTTC. Its protein is CASSGGAYGYTF.

The chain is built from TRBV6-5 and TRBJ2-7; 7 bases fit TRBD2. Germline loops: CDR1 MNHEY, CDR2 SVGAGI. CDR3 length equals 16 residues. The ends lost 4 bases at V and 1 base at J; junction bases unmatched: 10. The DNA of the CDR3 is TGTGCCAGCAGTTCCCAGGGAGGGCCCACTTCCTACGAGCAGTACTTC. Its translation: CASSSQGGPTSYEQYF.

The gene calls are TRBV7-6 and TRBJ2-1; 13 bases are shared with TRBD2. Germline-derived CDR1 and CDR2 are SGHVS and FNYEAQ. This CDR3 region has 15 residues. The trim removed 3 bases at V and 5 bases at J, leaving 1 base unmatched. The CDR3 sequence is CASSFTSGGDNEQFF. The CDR3 DNA follows: TGTGCCAGCAGCTTTACTAGCGGGGGGGACAATGAGCAGTTCTTC.

The CDR3 sequence is CATSRDRRASEQYF. The CDR3 DNA reads TGTGCCACCAGCAGAGATAGGAGGGCCTCCGAGCAGTACTTC. The V gene is TRBV15, the J gene TRBJ2-7, with a tentative D call TRBD2 (6 bases). Germline CDR1 and CDR2: LNHNV and YYDKDF (reference sequence). This CDR3 is built from 14 residues. The ends were cut back, 0 bases at V and 6 bases at J, with 12 bases in the middle.

The V and J genes are TRBV7-2 and TRBJ2-1; D is perhaps TRBD1 (6 bases). Deletions cut 2 bases from V and 2 bases from J, with 19 bases between. From germline, CDR1 is SGHTA and CDR2 FQGNSA. The CDR3 contains 18 residues. The CDR3 protein is CASSLFATRTAPYNEQFF. The CDR3 DNA sequence: TGTGCCAGCAGCTTATTTGCTACCCGGACAGCACCCTACAATGAGCAGTTCTTC.

This clone was seen only a few times. This chain connects TRBV9 to TRBJ2-3, with 10 bases that match TRBD2. This CDR3 is 18 amino acids long. Germline V gene lookup returns CDR1 SGDLS and CDR2 YYNGEE. The V gene end was trimmed by 0 bases and the J gene end by 4 bases; junction bases not matched to a gene: 11. CDR3 sequence reads: CASSVALASGSGADTQYF. The CDR3 DNA reads TGTGCCAGCAGCGTAGCCCTTGCTAGCGGGAGTGGGGCAGATACGCAGTATTTT.

This sequence joins TRBV5-1 and TRBJ2-7, with D possibly matching TRBD2 (6 bases). This CDR3 comprises 15 residues. With 0 bases removed from V and 2 bases from J, the gap between germline ends came to 12 bases. Germline CDR1 reads SGHRS; CDR2 reads YFSETQ. The CDR3 region is CASSLAGTFPYEQYF. CDR3 DNA: TGCGCCAGCAGCTTGGCCGGGACTTTCCCCTACGAGCAGTACTTC.

V usage is TRBV11-2 and J usage is TRBJ2-7; possible D gene TRBD2, 6 bases. The CDR3 covers 17 residues. V shed 5 bases and J shed 1 base, with 21 bases lying between them. Germline V gene data show CDR1 as SGHAT and CDR2 as FQNNGV. The chain's CDR3 is CASSPRGPLRGSYEQYF. In DNA, the CDR3 is TGTGCCAGCAGCCCTAGGGGCCCTCTTCGGGGGTCCTACGAGCAGTACTTC.

The genes are TRBV4-2 and TRBJ2-3; 8 bases are shared with TRBD2. V lost 3 bases, J lost 0 bases, and 2 bases stayed unmatched. CDR1 and CDR2 from the germline V gene are LGHNA and YNFKEQ. CDR3 length equals 15 residues. In nucleotides, the CDR3 is TGTGCCAGCAGCCACGGGGGGGCTAGCACAGATACGCAGTATTTT. Its protein product is CASSHGGASTDTQYF.

In this sample, this clone turned up once. This chain connects TRBV15 to TRBJ2-1; TRBD2 aligns across 12 bases. After removal of 4 bases from V and 4 bases from J, the junction contained 8 bases not matched to a gene. CDR3 length equals 17 residues. Germline V gene lookup returns CDR1 LNHNV and CDR2 YYDKDF (reference sequence). In nucleotides, the CDR3 is TGTGCCACCAGCACTACATGGACTAGCGGGACTTACAATGAGCAGTTCTTC. Its protein product is CATSTTWTSGTYNEQFF.

The V call is TRBV11-2, the J call TRBJ2-7; 13 nucleotides match TRBD2. Germline V gene data show CDR1 as SGHAT and CDR2 as FQNNGV. With V trimmed by 6 bases and J by 0 bases, 8 bases remained unmatched. This CDR3 spans 17 amino acids. CDR3 bases: TGTGCCAGCAGTTTACTAGCGGGAGGGCCCCGCTCCTACGAGCAGTACTTC. Its protein is CASSLLAGGPRSYEQYF.

The gene calls are TRBV4-1 and TRBJ2-3; D unclear. CDR3 size: 14 residues. The germline CDR1 and CDR2 sequences are MGHRA and YSYEKL. V shed 1 base and J shed 4 bases, with 9 bases lying between them. The CDR3 DNA sequence: TGCGCCAGCAGCCAAGTTGTTTCTTCAGATACGCAGTATTTT. It is translated as CASSQVVSSDTQYF.